These T cell receptor beta chains were read from a single sample in a study of CD8 T cells in Susac syndrome. TCRdb itself ran the immunoSEQ multiplex PCR reads through MiXCR, one entry per CDR3 protein. This table has around 190,000 distinct CDR3 sequences, around 94% appearing once. Sequenced input: CD4+ T cells from PBMCs. The receptor source for this set is a human donor with Susac syndrome. The CDR3 runs from the conserved cysteine through the conserved F or W. The order of the fields is V gene, J gene, D gene, clone size, CDR3 DNA, CDR3 protein. A D gene is named only where the DNA matches it firmly. Expanded clones get a size class; other rows say once, few or many, or leave the size out.

TRBV10-3,TRBJ2-5,TRBD1,-,TGTGCCGCCAGGACAGGGGGCCAGGAGACCCAGTACTTC,CAARTGGQETQYF
TRBV29-1,TRBJ2-1,-,-,TGCAGCGTTGCCCTTCAACCTGCCTCCTACAATGAGCAGTTCTTC,CSVALQPASYNEQFF
TRBV14,TRBJ1-1,-,once,TGTGCCAGCAGCCAAGTTGCAGGTCACGGCACTGAAGCTTTCTTT,CASSQVAGHGTEAFF
TRBV29-1,TRBJ1-2,TRBD1,-,TGCAGCGCAGAAACCGGGACAGGGCATGGCTACACCTTC,CSAETGTGHGYTF
TRBV11-2,TRBJ2-7,-,few,TGTGCCAGCAGCTTACTACAGGGATCCTACGAGCAGTACTTC,CASSLLQGSYEQYF
TRBV7-3,TRBJ2-5,-,-,TGTGCCAGCAGCGCCGAACCGGGGGCGGAAGAGACCCAGTACTTC,CASSAEPGAEETQYF
TRBV7-9,TRBJ1-2,-,-,TGTGCCAGCAGCGCTTCGCGTGCAGGGAGAGAAGGCTATGGCTACACCTTC,CASSASRAGREGYGYTF
TRBV12-3/TRBV12-4,TRBJ1-2,-,-,TGTGCCAGCAGTTCGCTGACAGCCTATGGCTACACCTTC,CASSSLTAYGYTF
TRBV12-3/TRBV12-4,TRBJ2-2,-,-,TGTGCCAGCAGGAGGACGTCCGAGAACACCGGGGAGCTGTTTTTT,CASRRTSENTGELFF
TRBV4-3,TRBJ1-6,-,-,TGCGCCAGCAGCCAAGCGGAACAGGAGCACAATTCACCCCTCCACTTT,CASSQAEQEHNSPLHF
TRBV9,TRBJ1-4,TRBD1,-,TGTGCCAGCAGCGGGGACAGAGGAACGGCTAATGAAAAACTGTTTTTT,CASSGDRGTANEKLFF
TRBV29-1,TRBJ2-2,-,once,TGCAGCCCCCGGGGGTTTTTCCCGACCGGGGAGCTGTTTTTT,CSPRGFFPTGELFF
TRBV29-1,TRBJ1-1,-,-,TGCAGCGTTGCGGGGGTCATGAACACTGAAGCTTTCTTT,CSVAGVMNTEAFF
TRBV7-9,TRBJ2-3,-,-,TGTGCCAGCAGCTTAGAAGGAGGGTTTTCAGCAGATACGCAGTATTTT,CASSLEGGFSADTQYF
TRBV30,TRBJ2-7,TRBD1,-,TGTGCCTGGAAGAGACAGGGCTCCTACGAGCAGTACTTC,CAWKRQGSYEQYF
TRBV7-2,TRBJ2-1,TRBD1,-,TGTGCCAGCAGCCGCACCACAGGGGGCTTAGGTTTGGGGATTTTCTTC,CASSRTTGGLGLGIFF
TRBV4-2,TRBJ2-3,TRBD1,-,TGTGCCACGACAGGGGGAGGCCAAAATACGCAGTATTTT,CATTGGGQNTQYF
TRBV20-1,TRBJ2-6,TRBD1,-,TGCAGTGCTAGAGAAGGGACAGGCGGAGGCTCTGGGGCCAACGTCCTGACTTTC,CSAREGTGGGSGANVLTF
TRBV4-2,TRBJ1-1,-,-,TGTGCCAGCAGCCAGGAGTTTACTGAAGCTTTCTTT,CASSQEFTEAFF
TRBV21-1,TRBJ2-7,-,once,TGTGCCAGCATCAGGGACGGGACAGGGAGCTACGAGCAGTACTTC,CASIRDGTGSYEQYF
TRBV10-3,TRBJ2-3,-,-,TGTGCCATCAGTGAGTCTGCCAGAGATACGCAGTATTTT,CAISESARDTQYF
TRBV5-6,TRBJ2-7,-,-,TGTGCCAGCAGCTCTCTTCAACCGGGAATAAGCTCCTACGAGCAGTACTTC,CASSSLQPGISSYEQYF
TRBV7-9,TRBJ2-1,-,-,TGTGCCAGCAGCATTGGACAGCCAACCTACAATGAGCAGTTCTTC,CASSIGQPTYNEQFF
TRBV9,TRBJ2-5,TRBD1,-,TGTGCCAGCAGCGCCCCAGGGGGTTCATCCGAGACCCAGTACTTC,CASSAPGGSSETQYF
TRBV23-1,TRBJ2-3,-,-,TGCGCCAGCAGTCGGCCTCAGGCGGATACGCAGTATTTT,CASSRPQADTQYF
TRBV5-1,TRBJ2-7,TRBD1,-,TGCGCCAGCAGCACGGGACAGAACTCCTACGAGCAGTACTTC,CASSTGQNSYEQYF
TRBV5-1,TRBJ2-5,-,once,TGCGCCAGCAGGACCCCGTACCAAGAGACCCAGTACTTC,CASRTPYQETQYF
TRBV12-3/TRBV12-4,TRBJ1-5,-,-,TGTGCCAGCAGTTTGAGGAGCAATCAGCCCCAGCATTTT,CASSLRSNQPQHF
TRBV15,TRBJ2-3,TRBD2,-,TGTGCCACCAGCAGCGGGACTACCTACACAGATACGCAGTATTTT,CATSSGTTYTDTQYF
TRBV12-3/TRBV12-4,TRBJ1-5,-,-,TGTGCCAGCAGTTTAACAGGAGGGCCCGATCAGCCCCAGCATTTT,CASSLTGGPDQPQHF
TRBV15,TRBJ2-7,TRBD1,-,TGTGCCACCAGCAGAGGGGGGACAGGGGTGACCCACGAGCAGTACTTC,CATSRGGTGVTHEQYF
TRBV30,TRBJ2-5,-,-,TGTGCCTGGAGTGTCCGGAGGCAAGAGACCCAGTACTTC,CAWSVRRQETQYF
TRBV7-6,TRBJ2-3,TRBD2,-,TGTGCCAGCAGCTTACGAGTAGCGGGGGGTATAGATACGCAGTATTTT,CASSLRVAGGIDTQYF
TRBV7-2,TRBJ1-5,-,-,TGTGCCAGCAGCTTAGTGGGGTTCAATCAGCCCCAGCATTTT,CASSLVGFNQPQHF
TRBV4-2,TRBJ2-5,TRBD2,-,TGTGCCAGCAGCCAAGTAGGCGGGGGAATAATAGAGACCCAGTACTTC,CASSQVGGGIIETQYF
TRBV2,TRBJ2-3,-,few,TGTGCCAGCACCGACAGTCCACGCACAGATACGCAGTATTTT,CASTDSPRTDTQYF
TRBV21-1,TRBJ1-5,-,-,TGTGCCAGCACCCCCAGGGTTCGGCATTTT,CASTPRVRHF
TRBV5-4,TRBJ2-1,-,-,TGTGCCAGCAAAAATGGACAGCTTGAGGGCCAGCAGTTCTTC,CASKNGQLEGQQFF
TRBV10-3,TRBJ2-1,TRBD2,-,TGTGCCATCAGTGATCAGGGACTAGTGGGGAATGAGCAGTTCTTC,CAISDQGLVGNEQFF
TRBV6-5,TRBJ2-5,-,-,TGTGCCAGCAGCCGGACGGATCAAGAGACCCAGTACTTC,CASSRTDQETQYF